One T cell receptor beta chain is described in this entry. The sample is drawn from a study of blood T cell repertoires in COVID-19. As for the study in general: COVID-19 samples collected from the United States, Italy and Spain covered acute and convalescent phases. Sample material is recorded as cDNA or gDNA derived from T cells, B-cell-depleted T cells, or PBMCs.

In the study's own analysis: Using reference gene primer amplification, nucleated cell counts were estimated. TCRdb's copy holds only in-frame clones and misses some; the assay was immunoSEQ multiplex PCR. That table supplies the V and J calls and clone size; D and trimming were determined from the DNA. Among over 150,000 clones listed, more than 75% were seen once. Deletions cut 2 bases from V and 4 bases from J, with 8 bases between. This CDR3 comprises 13 residues. This TCR derives from a man in his forties or fifties with acute or convalescent COVID-19. The rearrangement joins TRBV12-3 or TRBV12-4 to TRBJ1-2; D perhaps matches TRBD1 (5 bases). The sample consisted of peripheral blood. The CDR3 spells CASSLPGVYGYTF. DNA for the CDR3: TGTGCCAGCAGTTTACCGGGGGTCTATGGCTACACCTTC.